This is a list of T cell receptor beta chains from one sample in a study of beta chain features in type 1 diabetes. Method: immunoSEQ multiplex PCR; TCRdb's copy keeps in-frame clones and lacks some. The table has 430,000 or so clones, 10% to 12% seen once. Sequencing was performed on naive CD4+ T cells from blood. The source is a woman between 18 and 29 years old in good health. The CDR3 runs from the conserved cysteine through the conserved F or W. Fields, in order: V gene, J gene, D gene, clone size, CDR3 DNA, CDR3 protein. D genes are given only for firm matches. Size is stated for part of the rows, as once, few or many counts, or as a class when the clone is expanded.

>TRBV9|TRBJ2-3|-|few
TGTGCCAGCAGCGTTCAAGCCGGCTTTAAGGATACGCAGTATTTT
CASSVQAGFKDTQYF
>TRBV7-2|TRBJ2-1|TRBD2|-
TGTGCCAGCAGCTTGGGAAAGGGACTAGCGGGAGTCAATGAGCAGTTCTTC
CASSLGKGLAGVNEQFF
>TRBV4-2|TRBJ2-1|-|-
TGTGCCAGCAGCCAAGTCCGCTTATCAGGGCGCGATACAATGAGGCAGTTCTTC
CASSQVRLSGRDTMRQFF
>TRBV28|TRBJ1-1|-|few
TGTGCCAGCAGTCCCCGATGGGCGAGGACTGAAGCTTTCTTT
CASSPRWARTEAFF
>TRBV7-2|TRBJ2-5|TRBD2|-
TGTGCCAGCAGCTTAGCGTATCGGACTAGCGGTCAAGAGACCCAGTACTTC
CASSLAYRTSGQETQYF
>TRBV9|TRBJ2-1|-|few
TGTGCCAGCAGCGTAGAGTTTTCAACTGAGCAGTTCTTC
CASSVEFSTEQFF
>TRBV18|TRBJ1-5|TRBD1|few
TGTGCCAGCTCACCGGGACAGGGGGGCAATCAGCCCCAGCATTTT
CASSPGQGGNQPQHF
>TRBV18|TRBJ2-1|TRBD2|few
TGTGCCAGCTCGCCCGGGACTAGCGTCGCGGGTGAGCAGTTCTTC
CASSPGTSVAGEQFF
>TRBV7-9|TRBJ2-1|-|-
TGTGCCAGCAGCTTAGCGGGAGTCCGCAATGAGCAGTTCTTC
CASSLAGVRNEQFF
>TRBV7-3|TRBJ1-2|-|-
TGTGCCAGCAGCAAGGAGGGCTACTATGGCTACACCTTC
CASSKEGYYGYTF
>TRBV29-1|TRBJ2-1|-|-
TGCAGCGTGGGTGATCGTAGTCTCAATGAGCAGTTCTTC
CSVGDRSLNEQFF
>TRBV6-5|TRBJ2-5|-|-
TGTGCCAGCAGCCCCGGAGAGACCCAGTACTTC
CASSPGETQYF
>TRBV7-7|TRBJ2-1|TRBD2|few
TGTGCTAGCAGCTTAGGACTAGCGGAGCCCAATGAGCAGTTCTTC
CASSLGLAEPNEQFF
>TRBV6-6|TRBJ1-1|-|few
TGTGCCAGCAGATCGTCGACCCTGCGGGCTAATACTGAAGCTTTCTTT
CASRSSTLRANTEAFF
>TRBV14|TRBJ2-3|-|few
TGTGCCAGCAGCCAAGGCGGTACGCAGTATTTT
CASSQGGTQYF
>TRBV18|TRBJ2-3|-|few
TGTGCCAGCTCACCGGACCGGGGGCAGTATTTT
CASSPDRGQYF
>TRBV7-6|TRBJ2-5|TRBD1|-
TGTGCCAGCAGCCCCGGGACAGGGTCAATGACCCAGTACTTC
CASSPGTGSMTQYF
>TRBV29-1|TRBJ2-1|-|few
TGCAGCGTTGGGTCACCTCCCGGCGCGTACAATGAGCAGTTCTTC
CSVGSPPGAYNEQFF
>TRBV10-3|TRBJ1-5|-|-
TGTGCCATCAGTGAGGGGACAACTAATCAGCCCCAGCATTTT
CAISEGTTNQPQHF
>TRBV10-3|TRBJ2-3|-|-
TGTGCCATCAGTGAGCCTCCCGGACTTGGTTTTCCAGATACGCAGTATTTT
CAISEPPGLGFPDTQYF
>TRBV7-9|TRBJ2-1|-|few
TGTGCCATCCCAGCGGATACCTCCTACAATGAGCAGTTCTTC
CAIPADTSYNEQFF
>TRBV29-1|TRBJ2-1|TRBD1|many
TGCAGCACCAGGGACAGGTCCTACAATGAGCAGTTCTTC
CSTRDRSYNEQFF
>TRBV18|TRBJ2-7|-|-
TGTGCCAGCTCACCGATATTATCTTTCTCCTACGAGCAGTACTTC
CASSPILSFSYEQYF
>TRBV29-1|TRBJ2-7|-|few
TGCAGCGTTGAAGGGGTACAGGGGAGGTACGAGCAGTACTTC
CSVEGVQGRYEQYF
>TRBV27|TRBJ1-6|-|few
TGTGCCAGCAGTTTCGGGGGTTCACCCCTCCACTTT
CASSFGGSPLHF
>TRBV11-3|TRBJ2-1|TRBD1|-
TGTGCCAGCAGCTTCGGACAGGGAACAAGCGATGAGCAGTTCTTC
CASSFGQGTSDEQFF
>TRBV7-2|TRBJ1-1|-|-
TGTGCCAGCAGCTCGTACGGGGATGAAGCTTTCTTT
CASSSYGDEAFF
>TRBV6-5|TRBJ2-1|-|-
TGTGCCAGCAGTTATGTGACAGGAAATGAGCAGTTCTTC
CASSYVTGNEQFF
>TRBV20-1|TRBJ2-2|-|-
TGCAGTGCTAGTAGGTCCGGGGAGCTGTTTTTT
CSASRSGELFF
>TRBV29-1|TRBJ2-3|TRBD2|-
TGCAGCGCCCTGGGACTAAGCACAGATACGCAGTATTTT
CSALGLSTDTQYF
>TRBV5-1|TRBJ2-5|-|few
TGCGCCAGCAGTTCCCTAGAGGGCCGGGGAGAGACCCAGTACTTC
CASSSLEGRGETQYF
>TRBV18|TRBJ2-1|-|-
TGTGCCAGCCATCACGGGTACAATGAGCAGTTCTTC
CASHHGYNEQFF
>TRBV11-3|TRBJ2-2|TRBD2|-
TGTGCCAGCAGCTCCCGGAGGCTAGCGGGGGACACCGGGGAGCTGTTTTTT
CASSSRRLAGDTGELFF
>TRBV4-3|TRBJ1-4|-|-
TGCGCCAGCAGCCAAATGGGGGCGAGTGATGAAAAACTGTTTTTT
CASSQMGASDEKLFF
>TRBV10-3|TRBJ2-3|-|-
TGTGCCATCAGTGAAACGGGATCCACAGATACGCAGTATTTT
CAISETGSTDTQYF
>TRBV2|TRBJ1-5|-|few
TGTGCCAGCAGGGTTGAGGGGTCGAGCAATCAGCCCCAGCATTTT
CASRVEGSSNQPQHF
>TRBV25-1|TRBJ2-1|TRBD1|-
TGTGCCAGCAGTGACCCAAGGACAGGGGGAAATGAGCAGTTCTTC
CASSDPRTGGNEQFF
>TRBV29-1|TRBJ2-1|TRBD1|few
TGCAGCGCTTTCGGGGACAGTCTCAATGAGCAGTTCTTC
CSAFGDSLNEQFF
>TRBV5-4|TRBJ2-3|-|few
TGTGCCAGCAGCAGTTGGGATACGCAGTATTTT
CASSSWDTQYF
>TRBV20-1|TRBJ2-7|TRBD1|few
TGCAGTGCAGAACAGGGGGACGAGCAGTACTTC
CSAEQGDEQYF
>TRBV7-8|TRBJ2-2|-|once
TGTGCCAGCAGCCCCGGACCCGGGGAGCTGTTTTTT
CASSPGPGELFF
>TRBV9|TRBJ2-3|-|-
TGTGCCAGCAGCGTGGCAAGCGGCACTACAGATACGCAGTATTTT
CASSVASGTTDTQYF
>TRBV6-1|TRBJ2-6|-|-
TGTGCCACAAGAGAGGCTGGGGCCAACGTCCTGACTTTC
CATREAGANVLTF
>TRBV6-5|TRBJ1-1|-|few
TGTGCCTGCCGTGCGGCCACGAACACTGAAGCTTTCTTT
CACRAATNTEAFF
>TRBV18|TRBJ1-1|TRBD1|-
TGTGCCAGCTCCCAGGGACAGGGGACTGAAGCTTTCTTT
CASSQGQGTEAFF
>TRBV15|TRBJ1-1|TRBD1|-
TGTGCCACCAGCCAGGGGGAGAAGGCGAACACTGAAGCTTTCTTT
CATSQGEKANTEAFF
>TRBV25-1|TRBJ2-1|TRBD1|-
TGTGCCAGCAGTGAATCCCCCGGGACAGGGGGATTCGAGCAGTTCTTC
CASSESPGTGGFEQFF
>TRBV7-2|TRBJ2-1|-|few
TGTGCCAGCAGCTTAACAATGAGGACTGCAGGGCATGAGCAGTTCTTC
CASSLTMRTAGHEQFF
>TRBV19|TRBJ2-1|-|-
TGTGCCGCGAGCCCACGACAGGAGACCTACAATGAGCAGTTCTTC
CAASPRQETYNEQFF
>TRBV30|TRBJ1-5|-|few
TGTGCCTGGAGTGTACGGGCCAGCAATCAGCCCCAGCATTTT
CAWSVRASNQPQHF
>TRBV10-3|TRBJ1-5|-|-
TGTGCCATCAGTGATGCCCCTGAGGGGCAGCCCCAGCATTTT
CAISDAPEGQPQHF
>TRBV19|TRBJ1-1|-|-
TGTGCCAGTAGTGCTCTCCCTGCAGGGACCGAAGCTTTCTTT
CASSALPAGTEAFF
>TRBV30|TRBJ2-4|-|many
TGTGCCTATGGCCAAGTGGGGGCGGAAAACATTCAGTACTTC
CAYGQVGAENIQYF